The rows below give T cell receptor beta chains drawn from one sample of a study of T-cell reconstitution after alpha-beta-depleted transplantation in children. TCRdb reprocessed the PCR reads via MiXCR and lists one record per CDR3 protein. The sample contains approximately 390,000 distinct CDR3 sequences, roughly a tenth of which appear only once. The source was PBMCs from the stem cell graft donor, collected from the stem cell graft. These TCRs come from a human donor who donated a stem cell graft to a child with acute myeloid leukemia. CDR3s include the opening cysteine and the closing phenylalanine or tryptophan. The order of the fields is V gene, clone size, J gene, D gene, CDR3 protein, CDR3 DNA. A D gene is named only where the DNA matches it firmly. Size is stated for part of the rows, as once, few or many counts, or as a class when the clone is expanded.

v_gene: TRBV5-5; abundance: few; j_gene: TRBJ2-1; d_gene: TRBD2; CDR3aa: CASSLAPSGANEQFF; CDR3nt: TGTGCCAGCAGCTTGGCCCCTAGCGGAGCCAATGAGCAGTTCTTC
v_gene: TRBV7-2; abundance: few; j_gene: TRBJ1-1; d_gene: .; CDR3aa: CASSLVLPYTEAFF; CDR3nt: TGTGCCAGCAGCTTAGTGCTGCCGTACACTGAAGCTTTCTTT
v_gene: TRBV12-3/TRBV12-4; abundance: .; j_gene: TRBJ2-7; d_gene: TRBD2; CDR3aa: CASTEGLAVISYEQYF; CDR3nt: TGTGCCAGCACTGAAGGACTAGCGGTGATTTCCTACGAGCAGTACTTC
v_gene: TRBV7-9; abundance: .; j_gene: TRBJ2-1; d_gene: .; CDR3aa: CASSLLSDYNEQFF; CDR3nt: TGTGCCAGCAGCTTATTGTCAGATTACAATGAGCAGTTCTTC
v_gene: TRBV5-1; abundance: .; j_gene: TRBJ2-1; d_gene: TRBD2; CDR3aa: CASSSGVAGGPPLAQFF; CDR3nt: TGCGCCAGCAGCTCGGGCGTAGCGGGGGGCCCTCCCCTGGCGCAGTTCTTC
v_gene: TRBV20-1; abundance: many; j_gene: TRBJ1-4; d_gene: .; CDR3aa: CSARDPRQPTNEKLFF; CDR3nt: TGCAGTGCTAGAGATCCGAGACAGCCAACTAATGAAAAACTGTTTTTT
v_gene: TRBV12-3/TRBV12-4; abundance: few; j_gene: TRBJ2-4; d_gene: TRBD2; CDR3aa: CASSRLAILGNIQYF; CDR3nt: TGTGCCAGCAGTAGACTAGCGATCTTGGGGAACATTCAGTACTTC
v_gene: TRBV4-1; abundance: few; j_gene: TRBJ2-1; d_gene: TRBD1; CDR3aa: CASSQDGTGGSYNEQFF; CDR3nt: TGCGCCAGCAGCCAAGATGGGACAGGGGGGTCGTACAATGAGCAGTTCTTC
v_gene: TRBV5-1; abundance: many; j_gene: TRBJ1-6; d_gene: TRBD1; CDR3aa: CASSLGTGAGSPLHF; CDR3nt: TGCGCCAGCAGCTTGGGGACAGGGGCAGGTTCACCCCTCCACTTT
v_gene: TRBV5-1; abundance: few; j_gene: TRBJ2-2; d_gene: .; CDR3aa: CASSLVQGIGELFF; CDR3nt: TGCGCCAGCAGCTTGGTACAGGGAATCGGGGAGCTGTTTTTT
v_gene: TRBV3-1; abundance: many; j_gene: TRBJ2-7; d_gene: .; CDR3aa: CASSHLLQDPPYEQYF; CDR3nt: TGTGCCAGCAGCCATTTGTTACAGGACCCCCCTTACGAGCAGTACTTC
v_gene: TRBV7-2; abundance: many; j_gene: TRBJ2-5; d_gene: .; CDR3aa: CASSLPRETQYF; CDR3nt: TGTGCCAGCAGCTTACCAAGGGAGACCCAGTACTTC
v_gene: TRBV9; abundance: many; j_gene: TRBJ1-2; d_gene: .; CDR3aa: CASSSQPTVNYGYTF; CDR3nt: TGTGCCAGCAGCTCCCAACCGACAGTCAACTATGGCTACACCTTC
v_gene: TRBV3-1; abundance: many; j_gene: TRBJ1-2; d_gene: .; CDR3aa: CASSPPEDSQCYTF; CDR3nt: TGTGCCAGCAGCCCACCAGAGGACAGCCAATGCTACACCTTC
v_gene: TRBV5-1; abundance: few; j_gene: TRBJ1-5; d_gene: TRBD1; CDR3aa: CASSSTGGSNQPQHF; CDR3nt: TGCGCCAGCAGCTCCACAGGGGGTAGCAATCAGCCCCAGCATTTT
v_gene: TRBV20-1; abundance: .; j_gene: TRBJ2-1; d_gene: .; CDR3aa: CSATAGQSYNEQFF; CDR3nt: TGCAGTGCCACGGCGGGACAGAGCTACAATGAGCAGTTCTTC
v_gene: TRBV20-1; abundance: .; j_gene: TRBJ2-1; d_gene: TRBD2; CDR3aa: CSARGGLAGVPYNEQFF; CDR3nt: TGCAGTGCTAGAGGGGGACTAGCGGGAGTACCCTACAATGAGCAGTTCTTC
v_gene: TRBV15; abundance: .; j_gene: TRBJ2-1; d_gene: .; CDR3aa: CATSRQLDNEQFF; CDR3nt: TGTGCCACCAGCAGACAGCTAGACAATGAGCAGTTCTTC
v_gene: TRBV7-2; abundance: .; j_gene: TRBJ2-3; d_gene: .; CDR3aa: CASSLGEVGYTQYF; CDR3nt: TGTGCCAGCAGCTTAGGAGAAGTTGGGTATACGCAGTATTTT
v_gene: TRBV12-3/TRBV12-4; abundance: once; j_gene: TRBJ2-5; d_gene: TRBD1; CDR3aa: CASSLRDRGLATQYF; CDR3nt: TGTGCCAGCAGTTTAAGGGACAGGGGGCTGGCGACCCAGTACTTC
v_gene: TRBV4-1; abundance: .; j_gene: TRBJ2-4; d_gene: .; CDR3aa: CASSQGWLAENIQYF; CDR3nt: TGCGCCAGCAGCCAAGGATGGTTAGCGGAAAACATTCAGTACTTC
v_gene: TRBV7-2; abundance: .; j_gene: TRBJ2-3; d_gene: .; CDR3aa: CASSGQTDTQYF; CDR3nt: TGTGCCAGCAGCGGACAAACAGATACGCAGTATTTT
v_gene: TRBV29-1; abundance: few; j_gene: TRBJ2-3; d_gene: .; CDR3aa: CSGASMFADTQYF; CDR3nt: TGCAGCGGGGCGAGTATGTTCGCAGATACGCAGTATTTT
v_gene: TRBV27; abundance: .; j_gene: TRBJ2-5; d_gene: .; CDR3aa: CASSLSFRFETQYF; CDR3nt: TGTGCCAGCAGTTTAAGCTTTCGGTTCGAGACCCAGTACTTC
v_gene: TRBV27; abundance: few; j_gene: TRBJ2-7; d_gene: TRBD1; CDR3aa: CASSDRDRAYEQYF; CDR3nt: TGTGCCAGCAGTGATAGGGACAGGGCCTACGAGCAGTACTTC
v_gene: TRBV11-2; abundance: few; j_gene: TRBJ1-6; d_gene: .; CDR3aa: CASSLDQQWGSYNSPLHF; CDR3nt: TGTGCCAGCAGCTTAGACCAACAGTGGGGCTCCTATAATTCACCCCTCCACTTT
v_gene: TRBV7-8; abundance: many; j_gene: TRBJ2-1; d_gene: TRBD2; CDR3aa: CASSPTSGRASEQFF; CDR3nt: TGTGCCAGCAGCCCTACTAGCGGGAGGGCCTCTGAGCAGTTCTTC
v_gene: TRBV7-2; abundance: .; j_gene: TRBJ2-5; d_gene: TRBD1; CDR3aa: CASSLIPWDSQETQYF; CDR3nt: TGTGCCAGCAGTTTAATCCCTTGGGACAGCCAAGAGACCCAGTACTTC
v_gene: TRBV27; abundance: few; j_gene: TRBJ2-7; d_gene: TRBD2; CDR3aa: CASSKIAGGSPYEQYF; CDR3nt: TGTGCCAGCAGCAAAATAGCGGGAGGGTCCCCCTACGAGCAGTACTTC